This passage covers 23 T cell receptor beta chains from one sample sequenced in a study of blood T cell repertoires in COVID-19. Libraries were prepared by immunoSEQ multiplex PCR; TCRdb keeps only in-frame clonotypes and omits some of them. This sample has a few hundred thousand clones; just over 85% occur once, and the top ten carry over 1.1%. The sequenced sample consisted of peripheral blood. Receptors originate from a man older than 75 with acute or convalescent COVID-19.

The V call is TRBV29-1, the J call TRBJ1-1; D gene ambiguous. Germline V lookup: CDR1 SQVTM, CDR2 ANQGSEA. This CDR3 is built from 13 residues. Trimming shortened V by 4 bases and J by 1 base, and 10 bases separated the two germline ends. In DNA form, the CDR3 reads TGCAGCGTTGGGTCGGGTGGGAACACTGAAGCTTTCTTT. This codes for CSVGSGGNTEAFF.

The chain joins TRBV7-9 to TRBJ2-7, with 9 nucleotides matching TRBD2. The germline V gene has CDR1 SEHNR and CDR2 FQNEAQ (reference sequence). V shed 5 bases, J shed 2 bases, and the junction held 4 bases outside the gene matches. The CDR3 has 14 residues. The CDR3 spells CASSASGVPYEQYF. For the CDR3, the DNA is TGTGCCAGCAGCGCTAGCGGGGTACCCTACGAGCAGTACTTC.

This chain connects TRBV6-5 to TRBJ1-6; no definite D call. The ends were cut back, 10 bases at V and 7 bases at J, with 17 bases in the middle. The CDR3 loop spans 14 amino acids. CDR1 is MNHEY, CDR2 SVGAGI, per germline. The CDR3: CATHITGRNSPLHF. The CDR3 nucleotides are TGTGCCACCCACATCACGGGGAGAAATTCACCCCTCCACTTT.

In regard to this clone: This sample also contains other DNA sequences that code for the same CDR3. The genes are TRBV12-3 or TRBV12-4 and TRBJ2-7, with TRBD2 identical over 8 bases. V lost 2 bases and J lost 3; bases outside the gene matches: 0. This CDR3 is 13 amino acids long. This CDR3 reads CASSLSGGYEQYF. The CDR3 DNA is TGTGCCAGCAGTTTAAGCGGGGGCTACGAGCAGTACTTC.

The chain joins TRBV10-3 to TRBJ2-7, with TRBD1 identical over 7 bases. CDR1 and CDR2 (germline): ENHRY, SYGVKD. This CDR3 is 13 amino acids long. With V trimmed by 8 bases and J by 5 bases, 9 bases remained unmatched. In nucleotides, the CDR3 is TGTGCCATCCGTGGGGGACAGAAGAACGAGCAGTACTTC. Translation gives CAIRGGQKNEQYF.

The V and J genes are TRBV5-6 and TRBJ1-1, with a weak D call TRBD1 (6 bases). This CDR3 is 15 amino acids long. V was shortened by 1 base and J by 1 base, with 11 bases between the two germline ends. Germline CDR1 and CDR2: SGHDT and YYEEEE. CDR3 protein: CASSLFGQQNTEAFF. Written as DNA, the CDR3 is TGTGCCAGCAGCTTGTTTGGACAGCAGAACACTGAAGCTTTCTTT.

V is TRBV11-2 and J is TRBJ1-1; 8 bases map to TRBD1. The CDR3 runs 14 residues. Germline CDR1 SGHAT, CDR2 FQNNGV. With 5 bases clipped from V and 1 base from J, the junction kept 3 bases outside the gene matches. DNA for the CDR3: TGTGCCAGCAGCCCGGGACAGGCGAACACTGAAGCTTTCTTT. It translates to CASSPGQANTEAFF.

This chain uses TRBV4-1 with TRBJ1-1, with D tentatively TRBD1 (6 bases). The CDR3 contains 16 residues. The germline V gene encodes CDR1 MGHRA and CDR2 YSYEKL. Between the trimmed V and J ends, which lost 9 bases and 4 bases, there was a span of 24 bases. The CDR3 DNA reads TGCGCCAGTTCGAAGGGACATGGGAGTGATTCCACTGAAGCTTTCTTT. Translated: CASSKGHGSDSTEAFF.

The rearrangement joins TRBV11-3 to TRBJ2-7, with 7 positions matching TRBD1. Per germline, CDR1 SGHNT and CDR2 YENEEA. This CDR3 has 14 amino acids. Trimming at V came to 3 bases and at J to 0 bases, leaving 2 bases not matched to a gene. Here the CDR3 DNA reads TGTGCCAGCAGCTTGGCAGGGGGCTCCTACGAGCAGTACTTC. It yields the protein CASSLAGGSYEQYF.

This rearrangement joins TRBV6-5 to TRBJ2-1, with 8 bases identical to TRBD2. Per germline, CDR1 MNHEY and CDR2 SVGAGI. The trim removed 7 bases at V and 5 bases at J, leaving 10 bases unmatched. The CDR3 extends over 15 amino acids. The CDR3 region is CASNKVAGINNEQFF. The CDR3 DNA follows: TGTGCCAGCAATAAGGTAGCGGGGATCAACAATGAGCAGTTCTTC.

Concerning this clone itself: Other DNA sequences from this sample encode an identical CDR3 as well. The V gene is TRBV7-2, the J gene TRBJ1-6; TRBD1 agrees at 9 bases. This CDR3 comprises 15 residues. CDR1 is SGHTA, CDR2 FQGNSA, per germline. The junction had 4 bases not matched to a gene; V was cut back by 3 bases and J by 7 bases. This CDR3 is CASSLGTGTNSPLHF. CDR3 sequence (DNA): TGTGCCAGCAGCTTGGGGACAGGGACGAATTCACCCCTCCACTTT.

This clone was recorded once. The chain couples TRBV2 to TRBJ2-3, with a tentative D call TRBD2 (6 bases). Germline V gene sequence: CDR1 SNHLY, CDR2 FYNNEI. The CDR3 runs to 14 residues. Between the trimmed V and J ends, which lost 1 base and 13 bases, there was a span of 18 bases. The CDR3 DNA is TGTGCCAGCAGTGAAGTGCGGGACCCGAGGATGGAGTATTTT. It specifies CASSEVRDPRMEYF.

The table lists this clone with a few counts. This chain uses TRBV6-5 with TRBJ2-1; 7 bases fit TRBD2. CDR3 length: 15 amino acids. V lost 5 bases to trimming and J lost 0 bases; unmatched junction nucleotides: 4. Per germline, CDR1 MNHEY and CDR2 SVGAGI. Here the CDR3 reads CASSRTSSSYNEQFF. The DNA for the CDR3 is TGTGCCAGCAGTAGGACTAGTAGCTCCTACAATGAGCAGTTCTTC.

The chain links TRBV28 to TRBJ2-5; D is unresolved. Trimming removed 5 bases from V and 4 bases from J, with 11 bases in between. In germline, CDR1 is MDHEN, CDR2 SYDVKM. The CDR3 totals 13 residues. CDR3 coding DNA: TGTGCCAGCAGTACTTTAGCAAGAGAGACCCAGTACTTC. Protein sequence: CASSTLARETQYF. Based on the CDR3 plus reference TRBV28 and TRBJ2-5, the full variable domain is DVKVTQSSRYLVKRTGEKVFLECVQDMDHENMFWYRQDPGLGLRLIYFSYDVKMKEKGDIPEGYSVSREKKERFSLILESASTNQTSMYLCASSTLARETQYFGPGTRLLVL.

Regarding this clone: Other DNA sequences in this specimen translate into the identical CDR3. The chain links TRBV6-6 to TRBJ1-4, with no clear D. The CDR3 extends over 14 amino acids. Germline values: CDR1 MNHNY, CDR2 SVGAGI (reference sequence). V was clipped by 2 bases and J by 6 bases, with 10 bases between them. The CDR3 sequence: CASSYRAGDEKLFF. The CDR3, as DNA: TGTGCCAGCAGTTACAGGGCGGGCGATGAAAAACTGTTTTTT.

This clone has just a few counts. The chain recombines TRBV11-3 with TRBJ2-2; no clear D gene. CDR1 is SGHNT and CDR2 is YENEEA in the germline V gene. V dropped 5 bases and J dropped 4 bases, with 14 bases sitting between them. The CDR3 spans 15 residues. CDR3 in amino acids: CASSPLPTATGELFF. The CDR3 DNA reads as TGTGCCAGCAGCCCCCTCCCGACTGCCACCGGGGAGCTGTTTTTT.

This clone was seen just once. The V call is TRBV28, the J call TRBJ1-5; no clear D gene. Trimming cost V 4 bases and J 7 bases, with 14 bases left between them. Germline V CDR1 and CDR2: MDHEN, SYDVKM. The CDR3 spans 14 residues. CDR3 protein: CASSSTRPGQPQHF. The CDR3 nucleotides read TGTGCCAGCAGTTCTACACGTCCGGGGCAGCCCCAGCATTTT.

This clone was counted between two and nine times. The CDR3 DNA follows: TGTGCCAGCAGCCAAGCTCCCCTTCGTTTAGCTTTCTTT. This gives the protein CASSQAPLRLAFF. This rearrangement joins TRBV3-1 (or the pseudogene TRBV3-2) to TRBJ1-1; D gene unclear. The V end lost 1 base, the J end lost 10 bases, and 13 bases lay between the germline ends. The germline gives CDR1 LGHDT, CDR2 YNNKEL (reference sequence). The CDR3 has 13 residues.

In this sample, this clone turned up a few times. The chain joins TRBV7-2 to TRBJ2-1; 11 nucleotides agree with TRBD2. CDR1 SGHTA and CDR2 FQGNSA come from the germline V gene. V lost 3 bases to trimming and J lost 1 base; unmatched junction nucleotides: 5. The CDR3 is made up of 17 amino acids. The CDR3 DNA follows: TGTGCCAGCAGCTTGGCTAGCGGGGGGCTTTCCTACAATGAGCAGTTCTTC. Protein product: CASSLASGGLSYNEQFF. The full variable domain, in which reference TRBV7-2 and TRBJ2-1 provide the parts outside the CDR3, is GAGVSQSPSNKVTEKGKDVELRCDPISGHTALYWYRQSLGQGLEFLIYFQGNSAPDKSGLPSDRFSAERTGGSVSTLTIQRTQQEDSAVYLCASSLASGGLSYNEQFFGPGTRLTVL.

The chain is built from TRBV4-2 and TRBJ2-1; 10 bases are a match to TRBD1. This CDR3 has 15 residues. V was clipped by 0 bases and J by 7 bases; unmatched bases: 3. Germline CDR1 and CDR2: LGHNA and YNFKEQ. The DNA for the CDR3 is TGTGCCAGCAGCCAAGAGACAGGGGGCTATAATGAGCAGTTCTTC. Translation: CASSQETGGYNEQFF.

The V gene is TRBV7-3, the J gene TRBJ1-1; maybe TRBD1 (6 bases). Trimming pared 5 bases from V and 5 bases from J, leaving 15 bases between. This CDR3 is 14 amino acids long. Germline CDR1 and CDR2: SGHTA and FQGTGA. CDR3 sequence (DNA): TGTGCCAGCAGCCCGGGGGGCAGGGTAACTGAAGCTTTCTTT. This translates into CASSPGGRVTEAFF.

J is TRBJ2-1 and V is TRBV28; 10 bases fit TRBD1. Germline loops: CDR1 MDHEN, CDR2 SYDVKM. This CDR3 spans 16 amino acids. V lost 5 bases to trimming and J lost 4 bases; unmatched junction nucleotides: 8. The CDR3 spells CASSKRRDRGYNEQFF. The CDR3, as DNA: TGTGCCAGCAGTAAGCGTCGGGACAGGGGTTACAATGAGCAGTTCTTC. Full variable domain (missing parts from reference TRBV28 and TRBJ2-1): DVKVTQSSRYLVKRTGEKVFLECVQDMDHENMFWYRQDPGLGLRLIYFSYDVKMKEKGDIPEGYSVSREKKERFSLILESASTNQTSMYLCASSKRRDRGYNEQFFGPGTRLTVL.

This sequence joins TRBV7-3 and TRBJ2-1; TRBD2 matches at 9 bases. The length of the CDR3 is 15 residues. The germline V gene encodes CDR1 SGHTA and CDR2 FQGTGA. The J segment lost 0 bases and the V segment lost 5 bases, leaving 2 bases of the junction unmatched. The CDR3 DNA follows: TGTGCCAGCAGCCAGACTAGCGGCTCCTACAATGAGCAGTTCTTC. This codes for CASSQTSGSYNEQFF.